Below are 16 T cell receptor beta chains sequenced from a single sample in a study of PD-1 blockade in classical Hodgkin lymphoma. Method: immunoSEQ multiplex PCR; TCRdb's copy keeps in-frame clones and lacks some. The sample has some 9,500 clones, around 74% seen once. Time point denoted: cycle 4 day 1 (C4D1), after less than seven weeks of nivolumab. No patient escaped relapse after autologous stem cell transplantation, and brentuximab vedotin exposure varied. Thawed PBMCs were the source of CD4+ T cells, purified by magnetic negative selection. The source was CD4+ T cells from blood, collected before the fourth cycle of nivolumab. These receptors were obtained from a human donor with classical Hodgkin lymphoma.

This clone was counted a few times. J is TRBJ2-7 and V is TRBV14; 7 nucleotides align to TRBD1. Trimming at V came to 3 bases and at J to 3 bases, leaving 5 bases not matched to a gene. This CDR3 region has 14 residues. The V gene's germline CDR1 is SGHDN and CDR2 FVKESK. The CDR3 sequence: CASSHRDRHYEQYF. CDR3 in DNA: TGTGCCAGCAGCCATCGGGACAGACACTACGAGCAGTACTTC.

The chain combines TRBV19 with TRBJ1-2; D is perhaps TRBD1 (6 bases). The CDR3 spans 15 residues. Looked up from germline, CDR1 is LNHDA and CDR2 is SQIVND (reference sequence). The ends were cut back, 3 bases at V and 4 bases at J, with 15 bases in the middle. The CDR3 nucleotides are TGTGCCAGTAGTATTGGCCGCTCGGGGGCCTATGGCTACACCTTC. As protein: CASSIGRSGAYGYTF.

This clone has only one observation. This sequence joins TRBV18 and TRBJ2-7; no reliable D call. This CDR3 contains 16 residues. Germline V lookup: CDR1 KGHSH, CDR2 LQKENI. V lost 7 bases and J 0 bases, leaving 19 bases between the germline ends. The CDR3 region is CASYSSDGYSSYEQYF. CDR3 sequence (DNA): TGTGCCAGCTATTCCTCAGACGGTTACAGCTCCTACGAGCAGTACTTC.

This chain links TRBV2 with TRBJ2-5; TRBD1 might be the D (5 bases). V gave up 8 bases and J gave up 6 bases, with 13 bases separating them. The CDR3 is 12 amino acids. The germline gives CDR1 SNHLY, CDR2 FYNNEI. CDR3 residues: CASERSGKTQYF. The CDR3 DNA follows: TGTGCCAGCGAGAGGTCAGGGAAGACCCAGTACTTC.

J is TRBJ1-5 and V is TRBV5-8, with unresolved D. The length of the CDR3 is 15 residues. V was cut by 0 bases and J by 6 bases, with 13 bases left in between. Looked up from germline, CDR1 is SGHTS and CDR2 is YDEGEE. This CDR3 reads CASSLEGYSGQPQHF. The CDR3 DNA reads TGTGCCAGCAGCTTGGAGGGATACTCAGGTCAGCCCCAGCATTTT.

The chain combines TRBV7-3 with TRBJ2-7; D perhaps matches TRBD2 (5 bases). This CDR3 spans 14 amino acids. The germline CDR1 and CDR2 sequences are SGHTA and FQGTGA. The V and J ends lost 0 bases and 2 bases respectively, with 8 bases between them. CDR3 in DNA: TGTGCCAGCAGCTTAACAGGAGGAACCTACGAGCAGTACTTC. Translating it yields CASSLTGGTYEQYF. The complete variable domain, with remaining parts taken from reference TRBV7-3 and TRBJ2-7, reads GAGVSQTPSNKVTEKGKYVELRCDPISGHTALYWYRQSLGQGPEFLIYFQGTGAADDSGLPNDRFFAVRPEGSVSTLKIQRTERGDSAVYLCASSLTGGTYEQYFGPGTRLTVT.

By share, this clone counts as large. This chain uses TRBV9 with TRBJ2-7; tentative D call: TRBD1 (6 bases). Germline V lookup: CDR1 SGDLS, CDR2 YYNGEE. V gave up 0 bases and J gave up 1 base, with 11 bases separating them. This CDR3 is 15 amino acids long. The CDR3 protein is CASSVESGVSYEQYF. The CDR3 DNA sequence: TGTGCCAGCAGCGTAGAGTCAGGGGTATCCTACGAGCAGTACTTC.

In this sample, this clone turned up a few times. This chain joins TRBV5-1 and TRBJ1-6; D remains unclear. Germline-derived CDR1 and CDR2 are SGHRS and YFSETQ. The length of the CDR3 is 14 residues. Trimming pared 2 bases from V and 7 bases from J, leaving 10 bases between. The CDR3, as DNA: TGCGCCAGCAGCTTCTCATTGGGGAATTCACCCCTCCACTTT. Residues: CASSFSLGNSPLHF. Full variable domain (missing parts from reference TRBV5-1 and TRBJ1-6): KAGVTQTPRYLIKTRGQQVTLSCSPISGHRSVSWYQQTPGQGLQFLFEYFSETQRNKGNFPGRFSGRQFSNSRSEMNVSTLELGDSALYLCASSFSLGNSPLHFGNGTRLTVT.

The rearrangement uses TRBV28 and TRBJ2-7; D possibly uses TRBD1 or TRBD2 (5 bases each). The CDR3 loop spans 15 amino acids. Germline CDR1 and CDR2: MDHEN and SYDVKM. V dropped 3 bases and J dropped 5 bases, with 17 bases sitting between them. The CDR3 loop is CASSFIGTSLHEQYF. The CDR3 DNA is TGTGCCAGCAGTTTTATTGGGACCTCACTTCACGAGCAGTACTTC.

The CDR3 DNA is TGTGCCAGCAGCTTGAAAACGGGGGGCCAAGCAGCAGATACGCAGTATTTT. Translating gives CASSLKTGGQAADTQYF. The V gene is TRBV5-4, the J gene TRBJ2-3; a possible D gene is TRBD2 (7 bases). Germline assignment: CDR1 SGHNT and CDR2 YYREEE (reference sequence). The CDR3 length is 17 residues. Trimming stripped 1 base from V and 4 bases from J, with 19 bases between.

CDR3 sequence reads: CASRRNLGEATEAFF. The CDR3 bases are TGCGCCAGCAGAAGAAACTTGGGGGAGGCCACTGAAGCTTTCTTT. J is TRBJ1-1 and V is TRBV5-1, with D possibly being TRBD1 (5 bases). Trimming took off 5 bases at V and 4 bases at J, with 18 bases between the two ends. The CDR3 runs 15 residues. Per germline, CDR1 SGHRS and CDR2 YFSETQ.

Only a few counts were recorded for this clone. The genes are TRBV7-9 and TRBJ2-5; weak D call: TRBD2 (5 bases). Trimming removed 6 bases from V and 1 base from J, with 15 bases in between. Per germline, CDR1 SEHNR and CDR2 FQNEAQ (reference sequence). The CDR3 consists of 15 residues. The CDR3, as DNA: TGTGCCAGCAGTTCCCGGGCGGGTGTCCAAGAGACCCAGTACTTC. Protein product: CASSSRAGVQETQYF.

The chain has TRBV9 and TRBJ1-1, with a tentative D call TRBD1 (5 bases). This CDR3 has 16 residues. V lost 6 bases, J lost 6 bases, and 24 bases lay in between. CDR1 and CDR2 (germline): SGDLS, YYNGEE. CDR3 protein: CASTRIRIGGAPEAFF. CDR3 coding DNA: TGTGCCAGCACTCGAATAAGGATAGGAGGGGCGCCTGAAGCTTTCTTT.

This clone was recorded a few times. CDR3 DNA sequence: TGTGCCAGCAGTCCGGGACTAGCGGGGGCCCGCACAGATACGCAGTATTTT. This translates into CASSPGLAGARTDTQYF. The V call is TRBV7-9, the J call TRBJ2-3, with 14 positions matching TRBD2. The germline V gene encodes CDR1 SEHNR and CDR2 FQNEAQ (reference sequence). The V and J ends lost 6 bases and 1 base, in that order; junction bases with no gene match: 6. The CDR3 runs 17 residues.

J is TRBJ2-5 and V is TRBV11-2; D may be TRBD1 (6 bases). Germline V gene data show CDR1 as SGHAT and CDR2 as FQNNGV. V was shortened by 0 bases and J by 4 bases, with 18 bases between the two germline ends. The CDR3 has 17 amino acids. This chain's CDR3 is CASSLDPARGRGETQYF. CDR3 DNA: TGTGCCAGCAGCTTAGATCCCGCCAGGGGCCGAGGAGAGACCCAGTACTTC.

The J gene is TRBJ1-5, the V gene TRBV6-5; 10 bases are shared with TRBD1. V lost 3 bases to trimming and J lost 7 bases; unmatched junction nucleotides: 6. Germline V gene lookup returns CDR1 MNHEY and CDR2 SVGAGI. This CDR3 spans 15 amino acids. This CDR3 is CASSYRQGARQPQHF. The CDR3 coding sequence is TGTGCCAGCAGTTATAGACAGGGGGCACGGCAGCCCCAGCATTTT.